A selection of T cell receptor beta chains follows, all from one sample in a study of T cells in Graves' hyperthyroidism and ophthalmopathy. TCRdb re-called the multiplex PCR reads through MiXCR, storing one row per CDR3 protein. In the table there are 490,000 or so distinct CDR3 sequences, over 35% of which are singletons. Source material: peripheral blood or thyroid tissue (not recorded which). The receptors were sampled from an adult woman with Graves' disease, either hyperthyroidism or ophthalmopathy (not recorded which). The CDR3 runs from the conserved cysteine through the conserved F or W. D genes are given only for firm matches. Not all rows give a size; the values are once, few, many and, for expanded clones, a class.

j_gene,d_gene,abundance,v_gene,CDR3nt,CDR3aa
TRBJ2-7,TRBD1,many,TRBV20-1,TGCAGTGCCTACACAGGGGCAACCTACGAGCAGTACTTC,CSAYTGATYEQYF
TRBJ2-2,-,-,TRBV20-1,TGCAGTGCTACTTCCGAAGGGCCTAACACCGGGGAGCTGTTTTTT,CSATSEGPNTGELFF
TRBJ2-7,TRBD2,-,TRBV29-1,TGCAGCGTTGCTGGACTAGCGAGCTACGAGCAGTACTTC,CSVAGLASYEQYF
TRBJ2-5,-,many,TRBV5-1,TGCGCCAGCAGCTTTAAGACAGCACAAGAGACCCAGTACTTC,CASSFKTAQETQYF
TRBJ2-7,-,many,TRBV9,-,CASSVAGGSTKYF
TRBJ1-5,-,-,TRBV7-2,TGTGCCAGCAGCCCGCGAGATCAGCCCCAGCATTTT,CASSPRDQPQHF
TRBJ2-3,-,-,TRBV7-2,TGTGCCAGCAGCCCTATCTCCGGGAGTCTCACAGATACGCAGTATTTT,CASSPISGSLTDTQYF
TRBJ1-2,-,many,TRBV5-5,TGTGCCAGCAGCGATATACTGTTCTATGGCTACACCTTC,CASSDILFYGYTF
TRBJ2-2,TRBD1,-,TRBV2,TGTGCCAGCAGCCTTGACAGGGAAAGGGAGCTGTTTTTT,CASSLDRERELFF
TRBJ1-2,-,many,TRBV4-2,TGTGCCAGCAGCCAAGATCAGCCAGGGACGGGCTACACCTTC,CASSQDQPGTGYTF
TRBJ2-6,-,many,TRBV12-3/TRBV12-4,TGTGCCAGCAGTTTCGCCTCTGGGGCCAACGTCCTGACTTTC,CASSFASGANVLTF
TRBJ2-5,-,-,TRBV20-1,TGCAGTGCTAGACGGGGGCGAGGAGAGACCCAGTACTTC,CSARRGRGETQYF
TRBJ2-5,TRBD2,-,TRBV11-2,TGTGCCAGCAGCTCCACTAGCGGGATCGGGACGGAGACCCAGTACTTC,CASSSTSGIGTETQYF
TRBJ1-5,-,once,TRBV5-1,TGCGCCAGCAGCTTGTTGGGGCTTAAGCATCAGCCCCAGCATTTT,CASSLLGLKHQPQHF
TRBJ1-1,-,-,TRBV11-2,TGTGCCAGCAGCCCGAACGTAAACACTGAAGCTTTCTTT,CASSPNVNTEAFF
TRBJ2-6,TRBD1,-,TRBV7-6,TGTGCCAGCAGCTCGAACAGGGACAGCGTATTCTCTGGGGCCAACGTCCTGACTTTC,CASSSNRDSVFSGANVLTF
TRBJ1-1,TRBD1,once,TRBV20-1,TGCAGTGCTAGGGACAGGGCCAACACTGAAGCTTTCTTT,CSARDRANTEAFF
TRBJ1-5,-,-,TRBV10-3,TGTGCCAGCAGGGTGTGTAGCAATCAGCCCCAGCATTTT,CASRVCSNQPQHF
TRBJ2-2,-,many,TRBV9,TGTGCCAGCAGCGTATCGGGAGACTACACCGGGGAGCTGTTTTTT,CASSVSGDYTGELFF
TRBJ2-2,-,-,TRBV7-9,TGTGCCAGCACCTTGGGGATCGCCCTTAACACCGGGGAGCTGTTTTTT,CASTLGIALNTGELFF
TRBJ2-5,-,once,TRBV6-5,TGTGCCAGCAGTTACTCAGAAGGGGAGACCCAGTACTTC,CASSYSEGETQYF
TRBJ1-5,-,-,TRBV11-2,TGTGCCAGCAGCCACCCGTATCAGCCCCAGCATTTT,CASSHPYQPQHF
TRBJ1-2,-,-,TRBV29-1,TGCAGCGTTGCAGTCAGGGACGGAAATGGCTACACCTTC,CSVAVRDGNGYTF
TRBJ1-5,TRBD1,few,TRBV19,TGTGCCAGTAGTACCCCCGGGACAGGGAGGTGGGATCAGCCCCAGCATTTT,CASSTPGTGRWDQPQHF
TRBJ1-1,-,-,TRBV7-3,TGTGCCAGCAGCTACGGGGGAGGCACTGAAGCTTTCTTT,CASSYGGGTEAFF
TRBJ2-2,-,-,TRBV10-3,TGTGCCATCAGTGAGACAGAGGCGCTGAACACCGGGGAGCTGTTTTTT,CAISETEALNTGELFF
TRBJ2-6,-,-,TRBV14,TGTGCCAGCAGCCAAGGTCCAGGCTCAGGGGCCAACGTCCTGACTTTC,CASSQGPGSGANVLTF
TRBJ2-2,TRBD1,many,TRBV5-5,TGTGCCAGCAGCTCTACGCCCCGGGACAGCGGGGAGCTGTTTTTT,CASSSTPRDSGELFF
TRBJ2-7,-,-,TRBV7-9,TGTGCCAGCAGCAGCCGGTTTAGCTCCTACGAGCAGTACTTC,CASSSRFSSYEQYF
TRBJ1-1,-,few,TRBV25-1,TGTGCCAGCAGTGGCGGGTTGAGGGCTTTCTTT,CASSGGLRAFF
TRBJ1-6,-,-,TRBV7-8,TGTGCCAGCAGCTTAACCAGGGCCGATTCACCCCTCCACTTT,CASSLTRADSPLHF
TRBJ1-2,TRBD1,-,TRBV5-6,TGTGCCAGCGGGACAGTGATCTATGGCTACACCTTC,CASGTVIYGYTF
TRBJ2-7,-,-,TRBV9,TGTGCCATCTCCCCGCAGGGCGCCTACGAGCAGTACTTC,CAISPQGAYEQYF
TRBJ1-5,-,-,TRBV20-1,TGCAGTGCTAGAACAGCTTGGGGCAATCAGCCCCAGCATTTT,CSARTAWGNQPQHF
TRBJ2-2,TRBD2,-,TRBV7-8,TGTGCCAGCAGCTTAGGATTAGCGGGAGTCAAAGGCGGGGAGCTGTTTTTT,CASSLGLAGVKGGELFF
TRBJ1-2,-,many,TRBV12-3/TRBV12-4,TGTGCCAGCAGCCCTTCGTGGGGCTACACCTTC,CASSPSWGYTF
TRBJ1-4,-,-,TRBV7-2,TGTGCCAGCCCAGACAATGAAAAACTGTTTTTT,CASPDNEKLFF
TRBJ1-4,-,few,TRBV25-1,TGTGCCAGCAGTGATCTGGCAGGGGATGAAAAACTGTTTTTT,CASSDLAGDEKLFF
TRBJ1-2,-,many,TRBV5-1,-,CASSSSGATNYGYTF
TRBJ2-7,TRBD1,-,TRBV29-1,TGCAGCGTTGTTGGGTGGGCAGGGGGCCACTCCTACGAGCAGTACTTC,CSVVGWAGGHSYEQYF
TRBJ2-5,-,-,TRBV2,TGTGCCAGCGGTGCTCTAGTGGAAGAGACCCGGTACTTC,CASGALVEETRYF
TRBJ1-6,-,-,TRBV10-2,TGCGCCAGCAGGGACAGAGGACTCAATTCACCCCTCCACTTT,CASRDRGLNSPLHF
TRBJ2-1,-,-,TRBV7-9,TGTGCCAGCAGCTTAAGCGGAGGCTCCTACAATGAGCAGTTCTTC,CASSLSGGSYNEQFF
TRBJ2-7,-,-,TRBV20-1,TGCAGTGCTAGAGGACGGAGTACAACCTACGAGCAGTACTTC,CSARGRSTTYEQYF
TRBJ2-3,-,few,TRBV7-7,TGTGCTAGCAGCCTACAGGGTGGGGATACGCAGTATTTT,CASSLQGGDTQYF
TRBJ1-5,TRBD1,few,TRBV24-1,TGTGCCACCAGTGATCGGGACAGGCAGAGCGATCAGCCCCAGCATTTT,CATSDRDRQSDQPQHF
TRBJ2-1,TRBD2,-,TRBV20-1,TGCAGTGCCACCTCGGCTAGCGGCACCTACAATGAGCAGTTCTTC,CSATSASGTYNEQFF
TRBJ1-4,TRBD1,-,TRBV2,TGTGCCAGCAGTGAAGCTACAGGGGTAACACTGTTTTTT,CASSEATGVTLFF
TRBJ2-2,-,few,TRBV12-3/TRBV12-4,TGTGCCAGCAGTGGTCGTCCCGGGGAGCTGTTTTTT,CASSGRPGELFF
TRBJ1-5,-,few,TRBV10-2,TGCGCCAGCAGTGAGTGGGGGGGAAATCAGCCCCAGCATTTT,CASSEWGGNQPQHF
TRBJ2-5,-,few,TRBV12-3/TRBV12-4,TGTGCCAGCAGTTTCGGGGGAGGAGCTGCCGAGACCCAGTACTTC,CASSFGGGAAETQYF